Below are 32 T cell receptor beta chains sequenced from a single sample in a study of blood T cell repertoires in COVID-19. TCRdb's table, derived via immunoSEQ multiplex PCR, lists solely in-frame clones and lacks some. The table includes tens of thousands of clones, 88% detected once. The sample consisted of peripheral blood. These receptors came from a human donor in a cohort sampled during active COVID-19.

The V call is TRBV30, the J call TRBJ2-6; no clear D. Germline CDR1 is GTSNPN and CDR2 is SVGIG (reference sequence). This CDR3 spans 13 amino acids. V was clipped by 3 bases and J by 4 bases, with 7 bases between them. CDR3 in amino acids: CAWSPTGANVLTF. DNA for the CDR3: TGTGCCTGGAGCCCTACGGGGGCCAACGTCCTGACTTTC.

The chain carries TRBV5-1 and TRBJ2-3, with 12 bases aligning to TRBD1. V lost 3 bases, J lost 2 bases, and 1 base stayed unmatched. The germline V gene encodes CDR1 SGHRS and CDR2 YFSETQ. The CDR3 covers 15 residues. The CDR3: CASSSGQGATDTQYF. As DNA, the CDR3 is TGCGCCAGCAGCTCGGGACAGGGGGCCACAGATACGCAGTATTTT.

The chain joins TRBV30 to TRBJ1-3, with D tentatively TRBD1 (6 bases). V shed 5 bases and J shed 1 base, with 9 bases lying between them. Germline V lookup: CDR1 GTSNPN, CDR2 SVGIG (reference sequence). The CDR3 totals 13 residues. The chain's CDR3 is CAWQGISGNTIYF. The CDR3 bases are TGTGCCTGGCAGGGGATTTCTGGAAACACCATATATTTT.

Here the CDR3 reads CASSRSGGGLPYEQYF. CDR3 DNA: TGTGCCAGCAGCCGAAGCGGCGGGGGCCTCCCCTACGAGCAGTACTTC. The chain joins TRBV11-3 to TRBJ2-7; tentatively, D is TRBD2 (7 bases). Deletions cut 5 bases from V and 2 bases from J, with 19 bases between. Germline V gives CDR1 SGHNT, CDR2 YENEEA. The CDR3 spans 16 residues.

This clone was observed a single time. The chain links TRBV19 to TRBJ2-2, with D unresolved. The CDR3 loop spans 14 amino acids. Germline CDR1 and CDR2: LNHDA and SQIVND (reference sequence). The V and J ends lost 10 bases and 0 bases respectively, with 12 bases between them. CDR3 bases: TGTGCCACCCAGGCACCCCCGAACACCGGGGAGCTGTTTTTT. This translates into CATQAPPNTGELFF.

Of note for this clone: One end of the junction fails to match germline, which may point to a read error. The chain has TRBV6-5 and TRBJ2-7; TRBD1 aligns across 7 bases. This CDR3 region has 14 residues. Germline V gene lookup returns CDR1 MNHEY and CDR2 SVGAGI. CDR3 sequence (DNA): TGTGCCAGCAGACAGGGGCTAGACTCCAACGAGCAGTACTTC. It yields the protein CASRQGLDSNEQYF.

V is TRBV9 and J is TRBJ2-2; 9 bases match TRBD1. Looked up from germline, CDR1 is SGDLS and CDR2 is YYNGEE. The CDR3 extends over 16 amino acids. V lost 4 bases, J lost 7 bases, and 11 bases stayed unmatched. The CDR3 nucleotides read TGTGCCAGCAGCCCAACAGGGGGCGCAGGGGTCGGGGAGCTGTTTTTT. Translated, it gives CASSPTGGAGVGELFF.

This chain uses TRBV5-4 with TRBJ2-5; the match to TRBD2 covers 7 bases. Germline CDR1 and CDR2: SGHNT and YYREEE (reference sequence). The trim removed 0 bases at V and 4 bases at J, leaving 6 bases unmatched. This CDR3 spans 15 amino acids. The DNA of the CDR3 is TGTGCCAGCAGCTTGGAAGGCGGGGGTGGAGAGACCCAGTACTTC. Translating gives CASSLEGGGGETQYF.

This clone came up once. The J gene is TRBJ1-4, the V gene TRBV28, with D unresolved. The CDR3 sequence is 13 residues long. Germline V gene lookup returns CDR1 MDHEN and CDR2 SYDVKM. The V and J ends lost 5 bases and 4 bases respectively, with 8 bases between them. The CDR3 coding sequence is TGTGCCAGCAGTGCCGGGAGTAATGAAAAACTGTTTTTT. It specifies CASSAGSNEKLFF.

V usage is TRBV6-1 and J usage is TRBJ2-3; D gene ambiguous. The CDR3 has 14 residues. Germline V gene lookup returns CDR1 MNHNS and CDR2 SASEGT. V lost 2 bases and J 3 bases, leaving 9 bases between the germline ends. The CDR3 spells CASSEMLETDTQYF. The CDR3 nucleotides read TGTGCCAGCAGTGAAATGTTGGAGACAGATACGCAGTATTTT.

This chain links TRBV6-6 with TRBJ2-7, with D possibly matching TRBD1 (6 bases). Germline V lookup: CDR1 MNHNY, CDR2 SVGAGI (reference sequence). V gave up 6 bases and J gave up 4 bases, with 16 bases separating them. The CDR3 has 14 residues. The CDR3 DNA reads as TGTGCCAGCAGCACAACAGGGACACTTTACGAGCAGTACTTC. Protein sequence: CASSTTGTLYEQYF.

Here the CDR3 reads CASSPWLGGGNQPQHF. CDR3 sequence (DNA): TGTGCCAGCAGCCCTTGGCTGGGGGGGGGAAATCAGCCCCAGCATTTT. The chain combines TRBV2 with TRBJ1-5; a possible D gene is TRBD1 (5 bases). Germline V gives CDR1 SNHLY, CDR2 FYNNEI. CDR3 length: 16 residues. V was cut by 6 bases and J by 4 bases, with 19 bases left in between.

This clone was detected a few times. The chain carries TRBV5-5 and TRBJ1-2, with D perhaps matching TRBD1 (5 bases). This CDR3 has 13 amino acids. The V end lost 0 bases, the J end lost 7 bases, and 10 bases lay between the germline ends. Germline CDR1 SGHKS, CDR2 YYEKEE (reference sequence). The CDR3: CASSLEEGRGYTF. The CDR3 nucleotides are TGTGCCAGCAGCTTGGAGGAGGGACGTGGCTACACCTTC.

CDR3 in amino acids: CASSSDFTEAFF. CDR3 in DNA: TGCGCCAGCAGCTCGGACTTCACTGAAGCTTTCTTT. The V and J genes are TRBV5-1 and TRBJ1-1; D unclear. The V end lost 3 bases, the J end lost 4 bases, and 7 bases lay between the germline ends. Germline CDR1 is SGHRS and CDR2 is YFSETQ. This CDR3 region has 12 residues.

The chain employs TRBV7-2 and TRBJ2-3; the match to TRBD2 covers 13 bases. The CDR3 totals 16 residues. The trim removed 1 base at V and 4 bases at J, leaving 2 bases unmatched. Germline V gene lookup returns CDR1 SGHTA and CDR2 FQGNSA. The CDR3 region is CASSLGGLAGADTQYF. The CDR3 DNA sequence: TGTGCCAGCAGCTTAGGCGGACTAGCGGGGGCAGATACGCAGTATTTT.

The chain carries TRBV6-5 and TRBJ1-1; maybe TRBD1 (6 bases). The CDR3 spans 14 residues. CDR1 MNHEY and CDR2 SVGAGI come from the germline V gene. Between the trimmed V and J ends, which lost 7 bases and 0 bases, there was a span of 12 bases. The CDR3 coding sequence is TGTGCCAGCAACCCGGGACATCTGAACACTGAAGCTTTCTTT. This gives the protein CASNPGHLNTEAFF.

The chain is built from TRBV10-3 and TRBJ1-1; 7 nucleotides agree with TRBD1. J was trimmed by 4 bases and V by 5 bases; bases with no gene match: 7. Germline loops: CDR1 ENHRY, CDR2 SYGVKD. This CDR3 is 14 amino acids long. The CDR3 DNA follows: TGTGCCATCAGTTCCGGGACAGAGCGCACTGAAGCTTTCTTT. Protein sequence: CAISSGTERTEAFF.

This clone was observed once. V usage is TRBV29-1 and J usage is TRBJ2-2, with D maybe TRBD2 (5 bases). Germline-derived CDR1 and CDR2 are SQVTM and ANQGSEA. V was pared by 4 bases and J by 3 bases, with 15 bases between. This CDR3 has 15 amino acids. CDR3 sequence: CSVGDYSIDTGELFF. Written as DNA, the CDR3 is TGCAGCGTTGGTGACTATAGTATCGACACCGGGGAGCTGTTTTTT.

The chain's CDR3 is CASSARGGNSPLHF. The CDR3 region has the DNA TGTGCCAGCAGCGCCAGGGGTGGGAATTCACCCCTCCACTTT. The rearrangement links TRBV9 to TRBJ1-6, with a possible D match to TRBD1 (6 bases). The ends were cut back, 3 bases at V and 7 bases at J, with 11 bases in the middle. There are 14 residues in the CDR3. Germline lookup yields CDR1 SGDLS and CDR2 YYNGEE.

The rearrangement joins TRBV15 to TRBJ2-2, with 7 bases aligning to TRBD1. The V and J ends lost 0 bases and 0 bases, in that order; junction bases with no gene match: 4. Germline V gene lookup returns CDR1 LNHNV and CDR2 YYDKDF (reference sequence). This CDR3 comprises 17 residues. CDR3 region: CATSRERGGSNTGELFF. The CDR3 DNA sequence: TGTGCCACCAGCAGAGAACGAGGGGGCTCGAACACCGGGGAGCTGTTTTTT.

The chain employs TRBV30 and TRBJ1-3, with 10 bases aligning to TRBD1. V dropped 4 bases and J dropped 0; count of bases not matched to a gene: 6. The CDR3 sequence is 16 residues long. The germline gives CDR1 GTSNPN, CDR2 SVGIG (reference sequence). DNA for the CDR3: TGTGCCTGGACAAGACAGGGGGCGAACTCTGGAAACACCATATATTTT. Its protein is CAWTRQGANSGNTIYF.

The CDR3 coding sequence is TGTGCCACCAGGGACAGACCCACCGGGGAGCTGTTTTTT. This gives the protein CATRDRPTGELFF. J is TRBJ2-2 and V is TRBV24-1; tentative D call: TRBD1 (6 bases). This CDR3 is built from 13 residues. Germline loops: CDR1 KGHDR, CDR2 SFDVKD. V was clipped by 7 bases and J by 4 bases, with 9 bases between them.

The chain recombines TRBV7-2 with TRBJ1-1, with 7 nucleotides matching TRBD1. The CDR3 contains 14 residues. Per the germline V gene, CDR1 is SGHTA and CDR2 is FQGNSA. V gave up 5 bases and J gave up 1 base; unmatched junction bases: 4. In DNA form, the CDR3 reads TGTGCCAGCAGCAGAGGGACAGAGAACACTGAAGCTTTCTTT. Its translation is CASSRGTENTEAFF.

The CDR3 here is CASSPQGPSRFF. The CDR3 bases are TGTGCCAGCAGCCCACAGGGGCCCTCACGGTTCTTC. The V gene is TRBV12-3 or TRBV12-4, the J gene TRBJ2-1, with 7 positions matching TRBD1. There are 12 residues in the CDR3. V shed 6 bases, J shed 15 bases, and the junction held 11 bases outside the gene matches.

This clone was detected only once. The rearrangement joins TRBV7-2 to TRBJ2-3; 10 bases agree with TRBD2. The CDR3 extends over 16 amino acids. CDR1 is SGHTA, CDR2 FQGNSA, per germline. Unmatched junction bases numbered 5, after V lost 1 base and J lost 4 bases. The DNA of the CDR3 is TGTGCCAGCAGCTTAGAAGCTAGCGGGGGTTCAGATACGCAGTATTTT. Its protein product is CASSLEASGGSDTQYF.

The table lists this clone with a few counts. The rearrangement joins TRBV4-2 to TRBJ2-7; D may be TRBD2 (5 bases). CDR1 and CDR2 from the germline V gene are LGHNA and YNFKEQ. The CDR3 loop spans 16 amino acids. V dropped 4 bases and J dropped 3 bases, with 19 bases sitting between them. CDR3 DNA sequence: TGTGCCAGCAGCCCTTCCCCAGCCGGGATCAACTACGAGCAGTACTTC. It encodes CASSPSPAGINYEQYF.

The rearrangement links TRBV5-1 to TRBJ2-1, with a tentative D call TRBD1 (6 bases). CDR1 is SGHRS and CDR2 is YFSETQ in the germline V gene. Trimming stripped 4 bases from V and 7 bases from J, with 12 bases between. The CDR3 is 13 amino acids. The CDR3 loop is CASSIGQSNEQFF. Here the CDR3 DNA reads TGCGCCAGCAGCATCGGACAGTCGAATGAGCAGTTCTTC.

The genes are TRBV7-9 and TRBJ1-4; possible D gene TRBD1, 6 bases. V was clipped by 5 bases and J by 7 bases, with 17 bases between them. This CDR3 comprises 15 residues. The germline gives CDR1 SEHNR, CDR2 FQNEAQ (reference sequence). The CDR3 nucleotides read TGTGCCAGCAGCCCCGGGGGGGGGCGGACTGAAAAACTGTTTTTT. Amino acids: CASSPGGGRTEKLFF.

V is TRBV24-1 and J is TRBJ2-7; TRBD2 is a possible D gene (5 bases). Trimming removed 1 base from V and 3 bases from J, with 9 bases in between. Germline CDR1 reads KGHDR; CDR2 reads SFDVKD. The CDR3 extends over 14 amino acids. As DNA, the CDR3 is TGTGCCACCAGTGATTTCATGGGAGTCTACGAGCAGTACTTC. The encoded protein is CATSDFMGVYEQYF.

The genes are TRBV9 and TRBJ2-2; 7 positions agree with TRBD1. Germline CDR1 and CDR2: SGDLS and YYNGEE. The junction had 9 bases not matched to a gene; V was cut back by 1 base and J by 6 bases. The CDR3 contains 16 residues. The CDR3 DNA follows: TGTGCCAGCAGCGTACTCCCCGACAGGGCACCCGGGGAGCTGTTTTTT. Its translation: CASSVLPDRAPGELFF.

The J gene is TRBJ1-5, the V gene TRBV6-2 or TRBV6-3; D is perhaps TRBD1 (6 bases). Trimming removed 3 bases from V and 2 bases from J, with 20 bases in between. Germline CDR1 reads MNHEY; CDR2 reads SVGEGT. There are 18 residues in the CDR3. The CDR3 sequence: CASSYSLGEGEGNQPQHF. The CDR3 nucleotides read TGTGCCAGCAGTTATAGTCTCGGGGAGGGGGAAGGCAATCAGCCCCAGCATTTT.

This sequence joins TRBV6-1 and TRBJ2-5; D ambiguous. Germline CDR1 and CDR2: MNHNS and SASEGT. The CDR3 runs to 15 residues. Trimming pared 0 bases from V and 9 bases from J, leaving 17 bases between. In DNA, the CDR3 is TGTGCCAGCAGTGAAGCCCCCGCCGCGTTCGAGGCCCAGTACTTC. Translated: CASSEAPAAFEAQYF.